A selection of T cell receptor beta chains follows, all from one sample in a study of OX40 agonist ivuxolimab in advanced cancers. Some clones are missing from TCRdb's copy, which holds only in-frame ones; the method was immunoSEQ multiplex PCR. The sample has fewer than 90,000 clones; 85% to 90% are singletons. The sample here was CD4+ or CD8+ T cells sorted from blood, taken in a trial of the OX40 agonist ivuxolimab. These receptors came from an adult with an advanced solid tumor such as melanoma, head and neck, liver or kidney cancer. Both conserved end residues are part of each CDR3. A D gene is named only where the DNA matches it firmly. Clone sizes are given selectively: once, few, many, or a class where the clone is expanded.

J | D | length | size | V | DNA | CDR3
TRBJ2-1 | . | 13 | . | TRBV7-3 | TGTGCCAGCAGTAACGGGCCATACAATGAGCAGTTCTTC | CASSNGPYNEQFF
TRBJ2-3 | . | 12 | . | TRBV7-2 | TGTGCCAGCAGCTCCCGGGGGGATACGCAGTATTTT | CASSSRGDTQYF
TRBJ1-1 | . | 10 | once | TRBV20-1 | TGCAGTGCTCAGGACAGACAAGCTTTCTTT | CSAQDRQAFF
TRBJ1-3 | . | 15 | . | TRBV19 | TGTGCCAGTAGTGCTTCCCGTCACTCTGGAAACACCATATATTTT | CASSASRHSGNTIYF
TRBJ2-3 | . | 16 | . | TRBV11-3 | TGTGCCAGCAGCTCGAGCACCGGGACATCCACAGATACGCAGTATTTT | CASSSSTGTSTDTQYF
TRBJ1-4 | . | 13 | . | TRBV10-3 | TGTGCCATCAGCGCAGGGACTAATGAAAAACTGTTTTTT | CAISAGTNEKLFF
TRBJ2-3 | . | 14 | . | TRBV19 | TGTGCCAGTAGTAATCGGGGCACTACAGATACGCAGTATTTT | CASSNRGTTDTQYF
TRBJ1-6 | . | 17 | once | TRBV5-1 | TGCGCCAGCAGTCTGGGGTCCAGGAACTCCTATAATTCACCCCTCCACTTT | CASSLGSRNSYNSPLHF
TRBJ2-2 | . | 14 | . | TRBV7-3 | TGTGCCAGCAGCTTCCAGACCGCTTCCGGGGAGCTGTTTTTT | CASSFQTASGELFF
TRBJ2-2 | . | 16 | . | TRBV4-3 | TGCGCCAGCAGCCAAGATGTCACAGCTAACACCGGGGAGCTGTTTTTT | CASSQDVTANTGELFF
TRBJ1-5 | . | 13 | few | TRBV15 | TGTGCCACCAGCAGACAGTCCAATCAGCCCCAGCATTTT | CATSRQSNQPQHF
TRBJ1-5 | . | 14 | . | TRBV19 | TGTGCCAGTAGTATGCAGGGCGGTGGTCAGCCCCAGCATTTT | CASSMQGGGQPQHF